This TCR beta chain was documented in a study of blood T cell repertoires in COVID-19. About the research overall: Both acute and convalescent COVID-19 samples were obtained from the United States, Italy and Spain. Nucleic acid was either cDNA or gDNA, and it came from T cells, B-cell-depleted T cells, or PBMCs.

Authors' analysis steps: Estimates of nucleated cell counts were drawn from the amplification of reference gene primers. TCRdb's copy holds only in-frame clones and misses some; the assay was immunoSEQ multiplex PCR. That table furnishes V, J and clone size, whereas the DNA furnished D and trimming. The table includes hundreds of thousands of clones, around 84% detected once. Trimming removed 10 bases from V and 6 bases from J, with 21 bases in between. Germline loops: CDR1 LNHDA, CDR2 SQIVND (reference sequence). The CDR3 loop spans 15 amino acids. The genes are TRBV19 and TRBJ2-2, with D possibly matching TRBD2 (6 bases). The receptor was isolated from a man in his sixties or seventies with acute or convalescent COVID-19. Input material: peripheral blood. The CDR3 DNA sequence: TGTGCCACCACGCAGCGGAGGGGCCCGTCCGGGGAGCTGTTTTTT. Translation gives CATTQRRGPSGELFF.